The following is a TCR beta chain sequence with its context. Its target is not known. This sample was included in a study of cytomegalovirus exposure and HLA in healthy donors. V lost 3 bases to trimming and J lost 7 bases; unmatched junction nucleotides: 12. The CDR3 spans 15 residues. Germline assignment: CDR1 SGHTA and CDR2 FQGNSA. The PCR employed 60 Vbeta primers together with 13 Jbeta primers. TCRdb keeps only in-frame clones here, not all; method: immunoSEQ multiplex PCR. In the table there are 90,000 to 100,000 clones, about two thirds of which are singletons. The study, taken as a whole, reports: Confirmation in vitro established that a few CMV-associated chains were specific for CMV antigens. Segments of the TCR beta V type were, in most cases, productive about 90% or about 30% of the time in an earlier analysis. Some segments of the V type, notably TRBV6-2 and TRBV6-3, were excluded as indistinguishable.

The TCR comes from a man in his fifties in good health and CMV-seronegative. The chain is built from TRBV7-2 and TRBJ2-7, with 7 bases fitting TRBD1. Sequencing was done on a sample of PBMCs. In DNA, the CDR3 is TGTGCCAGCAGCTTCTTCTCTCGGGACAGATCTGAGCAGTACTTC. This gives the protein CASSFFSRDRSEQYF.